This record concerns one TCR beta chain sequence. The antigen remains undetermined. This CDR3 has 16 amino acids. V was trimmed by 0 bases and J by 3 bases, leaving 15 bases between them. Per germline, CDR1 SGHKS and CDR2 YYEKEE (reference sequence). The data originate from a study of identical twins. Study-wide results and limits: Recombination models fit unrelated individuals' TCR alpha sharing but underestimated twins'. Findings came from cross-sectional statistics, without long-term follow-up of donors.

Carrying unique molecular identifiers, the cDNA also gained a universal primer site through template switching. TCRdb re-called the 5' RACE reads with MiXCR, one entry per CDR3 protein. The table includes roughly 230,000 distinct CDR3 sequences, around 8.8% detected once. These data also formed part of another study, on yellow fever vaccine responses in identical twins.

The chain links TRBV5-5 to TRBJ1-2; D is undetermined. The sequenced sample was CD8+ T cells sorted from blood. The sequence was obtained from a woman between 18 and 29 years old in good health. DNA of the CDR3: TGTGCCAGCAGCTTGGTTGCAAACCCGGGGTACTATGGCTACACCTTC. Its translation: CASSLVANPGYYGYTF.